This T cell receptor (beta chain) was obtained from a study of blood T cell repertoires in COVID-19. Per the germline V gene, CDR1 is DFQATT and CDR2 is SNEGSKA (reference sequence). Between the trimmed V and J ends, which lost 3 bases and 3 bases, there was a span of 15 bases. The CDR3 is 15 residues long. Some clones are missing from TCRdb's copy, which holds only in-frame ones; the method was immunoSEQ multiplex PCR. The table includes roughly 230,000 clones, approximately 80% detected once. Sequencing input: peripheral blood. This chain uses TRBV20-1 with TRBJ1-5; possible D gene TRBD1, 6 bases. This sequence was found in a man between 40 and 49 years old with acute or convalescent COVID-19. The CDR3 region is CSASKNGQYNQPQHF. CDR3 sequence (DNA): TGCAGTGCTAGTAAAAACGGACAGTACAATCAGCCCCAGCATTTT.